The 5 T cell receptor beta chains reported below all come from one sample, sequenced in a study of vaccination effects on CD4 cells after COVID-19. Their cognate antigens are unknown. The repertoire was sequenced with immunoSEQ multiplex PCR; TCRdb's copy has only in-frame clones and lacks some. The data show tens of thousands of clones, just over 75% seen once. Having been cultured for around ten days, the cells underwent CD4+ T cell isolation. PCR showed that the person got SARS-CoV-2 infection at some point between March and December 2020. All study participants received two doses of BNT162b2 or mRNA-1273 vaccine. The source material was CD4+ T cells from PBMCs cultured without peptide, sampled after COVID-19 vaccination. Receptors originate from a human donor who had a prior SARS-CoV-2 infection.

The V gene is TRBV20-1, the J gene TRBJ2-3; D unclear. Trimming took 5 bases from V and 1 from J, leaving 4 bases between them. This CDR3 is built from 11 residues. CDR1 is DFQATT, CDR2 SNEGSKA, per germline (reference sequence). CDR3 in amino acids: CSAPRTDTQYF. Here the CDR3 DNA reads TGCAGTGCTCCCCGCACAGATACGCAGTATTTT.

The chain is built from TRBV10-3 and TRBJ2-3; 9 bases align to TRBD2. The CDR3 contains 16 residues. Germline trimming cut 2 bases from V and 3 bases from J; bases unmatched to any gene: 6. Germline values: CDR1 ENHRY, CDR2 SYGVKD. The CDR3 spells CAISEGLAGPTDTQYF. The CDR3 nucleotides read TGTGCCATCAGTGAGGGGCTAGCGGGGCCGACAGATACGCAGTATTTT.

V and J are TRBV6-6 and TRBJ1-2; 8 nucleotides line up with TRBD1. Germline V CDR1 and CDR2: MNHNY, SVGAGI (reference sequence). V shed 8 bases and J 4 bases; nucleotides not matched to a gene: 9. The CDR3 has 14 amino acids. The CDR3 is CASYSGGRIYGYTF. The CDR3, as DNA: TGTGCCAGCTACTCAGGGGGCCGGATCTATGGCTACACCTTC.

In its sample, this clone was seen once. The rearrangement uses TRBV5-1 and TRBJ1-1; D is uncertain. Germline CDR1 SGHRS, CDR2 YFSETQ. The germline V and J ends were trimmed by 0 bases and 5 bases, with 11 bases remaining between them. CDR3 length: 14 residues. CDR3 protein: CASSLGQARTEAFF. The CDR3 DNA is TGCGCCAGCAGCTTGGGTCAGGCGAGAACTGAAGCTTTCTTT.

V gene TRBV18 combines with J gene TRBJ2-5, with TRBD2 matching over 7 bases. V was clipped by 3 bases and J by 0 bases; unmatched bases: 10. Per germline, CDR1 KGHSH and CDR2 LQKENI. The length of the CDR3 is 17 residues. The CDR3 DNA is TGTGCCAGCTCACCCCGAGCTCGGCGGGGGTACCAAGAGACCCAGTACTTC. It codes for CASSPRARRGYQETQYF.